This T cell receptor (beta chain) came from a study of blood T cells in healthy people across ages. Study-level findings and limits: Compared with aged donors, long-lived donors showed fewer expanded clones, suggesting selection. Roughly linearly, TCR beta diversity per million T cells fell as age increased. Lack of knowledge of donor CMV status possibly confounded expanded clonotype changes.

Comment on this clonotype: Its target is not known.

Germline V gene data show CDR1 as LNHDA and CDR2 as SQIVND (reference sequence). This CDR3 contains 22 residues. Trimming took 4 bases from V and 5 from J, leaving 36 bases between them. A J-beta primer mix and a sample-barcoded 5' primer were used in a second PCR of about 7 to 12 cycles. TCRdb called the 5' RACE reads again in MiXCR, with one record for every CDR3 protein. The sample yields approximately 1,000,000 distinct CDR3 sequences, about two fifths seen once. Sequenced sample: blood. The V call is TRBV19, the J call TRBJ2-1, with D possibly TRBD2 on 7 matching bases. The sequence was obtained from a young man in good health. The DNA of the CDR3 is TGTGCCAGTAGTACCACCACTCTTCCCCAGTTCTCGGGGGGCGGGTCAGACAATGAGCAGTTCTTC. The encoded protein is CASSTTTLPQFSGGGSDNEQFF. Using reference TRBV19 and TRBJ2-1 for the parts outside the CDR3, the full variable domain is DGGITQSPKYLFRKEGQNVTLSCEQNLNHDAMYWYRQDPGQGLRLIYYSQIVNDFQKGDIAEGYSVSREKKESFPLTVTSAQKNPTAFYLCASSTTTLPQFSGGGSDNEQFFGPGTRLTVL.